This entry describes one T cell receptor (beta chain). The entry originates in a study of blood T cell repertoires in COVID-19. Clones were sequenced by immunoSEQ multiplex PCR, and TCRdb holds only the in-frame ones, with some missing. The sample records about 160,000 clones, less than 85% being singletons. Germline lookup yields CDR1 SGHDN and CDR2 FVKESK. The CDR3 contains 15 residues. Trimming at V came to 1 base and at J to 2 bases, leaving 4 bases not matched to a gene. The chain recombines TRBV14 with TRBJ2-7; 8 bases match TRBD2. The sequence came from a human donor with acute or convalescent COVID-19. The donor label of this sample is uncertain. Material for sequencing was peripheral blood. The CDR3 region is CASSQGTSTTYEQYF. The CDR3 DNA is TGTGCCAGCAGCCAAGGGACTAGCACCACCTACGAGCAGTACTTC.